The next 10 T cell receptor beta chains were all read from a single sample in a study of shared clonotypes between healthy human individuals. Assay used: immunoSEQ multiplex PCR; TCRdb lists only in-frame clones, some missing. The data hold about 960,000 clones, with approximately 76% observed a single time. The specimen sequenced was memory CD4+ T cells sorted from blood. The sample's subset: CD45RA-negative fraction. The receptors were sampled from a young man in good health.

This clone has a handful of counts. The V gene is TRBV10-3, the J gene TRBJ1-2; 9 bases fit TRBD1. The CDR3 loop spans 14 amino acids. V was pared by 5 bases and J by 6 bases, with 7 bases of the junction left unmatched. Germline V CDR1 and CDR2: ENHRY, SYGVKD. CDR3 in amino acids: CAISPGQGKDGYTF. The CDR3 bases are TGTGCCATCAGTCCCGGACAGGGGAAGGATGGCTACACCTTC.

The V and J genes are TRBV14 and TRBJ2-4; D uncertain. The CDR3 totals 15 residues. V was pared by 5 bases and J by 0 bases, with 11 bases between. Looked up from germline, CDR1 is SGHDN and CDR2 is FVKESK. CDR3 loop: CASSSHAGAKNIQYF. The CDR3 coding sequence is TGTGCCAGCAGCAGCCACGCAGGAGCCAAAAACATTCAGTACTTC. The complete variable domain, with remaining parts taken from reference TRBV14 and TRBJ2-4, reads EAGVTQFPSHSVIEKGQTVTLRCDPISGHDNLYWYRRVMGKEIKFLLHFVKESKQDESGMPNNRFLAERTGGTYSTLKVQPAELEDSGVYFCASSSHAGAKNIQYFGAGTRLSVL.

The genes are TRBV2 and TRBJ2-1; D perhaps matches TRBD1 (6 bases). Germline lookup yields CDR1 SNHLY and CDR2 FYNNEI. The ends were cut back, 6 bases at V and 7 bases at J, with 19 bases in the middle. This CDR3 is built from 15 residues. The CDR3 spells CASRETGKSLNEQFF. CDR3 coding DNA: TGTGCCAGCAGGGAAACAGGGAAATCTTTAAATGAGCAGTTCTTC.

V usage is TRBV6-5 and J usage is TRBJ2-7, with D perhaps given as TRBD1 or TRBD2 (5 bases each). The CDR3 runs to 15 residues. CDR1 is MNHEY, CDR2 SVGAGI, per germline. The germline V and J ends were trimmed by 4 bases and 9 bases, with 22 bases remaining between them. CDR3 loop: CASSFLGTVGIGQYF. The CDR3 coding sequence is TGTGCCAGCAGTTTCCTCGGGACGGTGGGAATCGGGCAGTACTTC.

The rearrangement uses TRBV2 and TRBJ1-3, with D tentatively TRBD1 (6 bases). Deletions cut 2 bases from V and 2 bases from J, with 10 bases between. CDR3 length: 15 residues. The germline gives CDR1 SNHLY, CDR2 FYNNEI. The CDR3: CASSEQGQAGNTIYF. The CDR3 region has the DNA TGTGCCAGCAGTGAACAGGGGCAGGCTGGAAACACCATATATTTT.

This chain connects TRBV5-8 to TRBJ1-6, with D possibly being TRBD1 (6 bases). The CDR3 length is 15 residues. Germline CDR1 is SGHTS and CDR2 is YDEGEE. With 5 bases removed from V and 7 bases from J, the gap between germline ends came to 16 bases. The CDR3 DNA reads as TGTGCCAGCAGTTCGTTCTGGACAGCCAATTCACCCCTCCACTTT. Residues: CASSSFWTANSPLHF. Variable domain in full (rest from reference TRBV5-8 and TRBJ1-6): EAGVTQSPTHLIKTRGQQATLRCSPISGHTSVYWYQQALGLGLQFLLWYDEGEERNRGNFPPRFSGRQFPNYSSELNVNALELEDSALYLCASSSFWTANSPLHFGNGTRLTVT.

The chain is built from TRBV5-1 and TRBJ2-3, with 8 bases matching TRBD2. Germline V gene lookup returns CDR1 SGHRS and CDR2 YFSETQ. The length of the CDR3 is 14 residues. The trim removed 5 bases at V and 4 bases at J, leaving 6 bases unmatched. This CDR3 reads CASRRAGAADTQYF. CDR3 nucleotides: TGCGCCAGCAGAAGAGCGGGAGCCGCAGATACGCAGTATTTT.

V usage is TRBV9 and J usage is TRBJ2-2; D gene uncertain. The CDR3 is 14 residues long. V lost 3 bases and J 5 bases, leaving 11 bases between the germline ends. CDR1 and CDR2 from the germline V gene are SGDLS and YYNGEE. The CDR3 sequence: CASSGSALTGELFF. DNA for the CDR3: TGTGCCAGCAGCGGATCCGCTTTAACCGGGGAGCTGTTTTTT. Based on the CDR3 plus reference TRBV9 and TRBJ2-2, the full variable domain is DSGVTQTPKHLITATGQRVTLRCSPRSGDLSVYWYQQSLDQGLQFLIQYYNGEERAKGNILERFSAQQFPDLHSELNLSSLELGDSALYFCASSGSALTGELFFGEGSRLTVL.

The chain couples TRBV6-6 to TRBJ2-7, with 9 positions matching TRBD1. Per germline, CDR1 MNHNY and CDR2 SVGAGI (reference sequence). This CDR3 region has 15 residues. The junction had 8 bases not matched to a gene; V was cut back by 6 bases and J by 2 bases. The CDR3 DNA follows: TGTGCCAGCAGCTCCCCGGGACAGGGACCCTACGAGCAGTACTTC. Translation: CASSSPGQGPYEQYF.

This clone appeared a single time. This chain uses TRBV21-1 with TRBJ2-7; the DNA was not used to check the table's D call, TRBD2. TRBV21-1 is a documented pseudogene. This CDR3 is built from 16 residues. CDR3 sequence: CASSKGTSGDSYEQYF. In nucleotides, the CDR3 is TGTGCCAGCAGCAAAGGGACTAGCGGGGACTCCTACGAGCAGTACTTC.